The text below deals with one TCR beta chain. Its cognate antigen is unknown. This CDR3 is 15 amino acids long. V shed 6 bases and J 7 bases; nucleotides not matched to a gene: 9. Germline CDR1 MRHNA, CDR2 SNTAGT. This record comes from a study of T cells in tuberculosis. For the study at large: IGRA-negative adolescents, IGRA-positive adolescents with latent tuberculosis and adults with active tuberculosis formed this South African cohort.

Assay used: immunoSEQ multiplex PCR; TCRdb lists only in-frame clones, some missing. Of 35,000 to 40,000 clones in the sample, about 94% were seen once. General study points: The TCR-beta difference was not significant; alpha differences partly reflected length. Samples were chosen by availability of cryopreserved specimens.

Input material: PBMCs. V usage is TRBV6-4 and J usage is TRBJ2-1; TRBD2 agrees at 10 bases. This sequence was found in a donor aged 10-29 years with latent tuberculosis or without tuberculosis infection. Some clones in this sample may be carry-over from other donors' samples. The CDR3 protein is CASSLSGGEVNEQFF. DNA of the CDR3: TGTGCCAGCAGCCTAAGCGGGGGGGAGGTGAATGAGCAGTTCTTC.